What follows describes a single TCR beta chain. Its cognate antigen is unknown. The sample comes from a study of cytomegalovirus exposure and HLA in healthy donors. General study findings and limits: The study found most TCR sequences rare, yet found some public TCRs in many donors.

TCRdb's table, derived via immunoSEQ multiplex PCR, lists solely in-frame clones and lacks some. The sample contains about 200,000 clones, 84% of which appear only once. Sequencing was carried out using PBMCs. This TCR came from a woman aged 25 to 39 in good health and CMV-seropositive.

CDR3 nucleotide sequence: TGTGCCAGCAGTCTTGCGAACACCGGGGAGCTGTTTTTT. Translated, it gives CASSLANTGELFF. The V and J genes are TRBV27 and TRBJ2-2; D not resolved. The germline V gene encodes CDR1 MNHEY and CDR2 SMNVEV (reference sequence). This CDR3 is built from 13 residues. V was cut by 5 bases and J by 0 bases, with 4 bases left in between.